Listed below are T cell receptor beta chains from one sample, sequenced in a study of cytomegalovirus exposure and HLA in healthy donors. Method: immunoSEQ multiplex PCR; TCRdb's copy keeps in-frame clones and lacks some. The data show approximately 140,000 clones, around 80% seen once. Sequencing was performed on PBMCs. These receptors were collected from a man aged 25 to 45 in good health and CMV-seronegative. Both conserved end residues are part of each CDR3. A D gene is named only where the DNA matches it firmly. Size is omitted from some rows. Given values are once, few, many or a class for expanded clones.

V	J	D	size	DNA	CDR3
TRBV6-5	TRBJ1-2	NA	NA	TGTGCCAGCAGGATGACAATTTCATATGGCTACCCCTTC	CASRMTISYGYPF
TRBV28	TRBJ2-5	NA	NA	NA	CASSFGEGRETQYF
TRBV30	TRBJ2-3	TRBD1	NA	TGTGCCTGGAACTCAGACAGGGGGGTCGCAGATACGCAGTATTTT	CAWNSDRGVADTQYF
TRBV2	TRBJ2-5	TRBD1	NA	TGTGCCAGCAGCCTGGGACAGGGGGCGGAGACCCAGTACTTC	CASSLGQGAETQYF
TRBV6-5	TRBJ2-7	NA	few	TGTGCCAGCAGCTCAAGGGGATACGAGCAGTACTTC	CASSSRGYEQYF
TRBV25-1	TRBJ2-7	TRBD2	NA	TGTGCCAGCAGTGGCCGGGGACTCAGCGGGGGGTACTCCTACGAGCAGTACTTC	CASSGRGLSGGYSYEQYF
TRBV5-1	TRBJ2-5	NA	NA	TGCGCCAGCAGCTTGGGTAGCGGTGATCAAGAGACCCAGTACTTC	CASSLGSGDQETQYF
TRBV28	TRBJ1-1	TRBD1	once	TGTGCCAGCAGTTATTTCGACAGGGTCACCACTGAAGCTTTCTTT	CASSYFDRVTTEAFF
TRBV2	TRBJ1-2	NA	NA	TGTGCCAGCAGTGGTACCCGGGGACTCCGGGGGAGCTATGGCTACACCTTC	CASSGTRGLRGSYGYTF
TRBV2	TRBJ2-1	TRBD1	once	TGTGCCAGCGTTTTCACAGGGGGCAATGAGCAGTTCTTC	CASVFTGGNEQFF
TRBV5-1	TRBJ2-1	NA	NA	TGCGCCAGCAGCTTGGGCCAAACTGGGCAGTTCTTC	CASSLGQTGQFF
TRBV2	TRBJ1-2	NA	NA	TGTGCCAGCAGTCGTTCCGGGACTAATTATGGCTACACCTTC	CASSRSGTNYGYTF
TRBV4-1	TRBJ2-3	TRBD2	NA	TGCGCCAGCAGCCCGGTCTGGGAGGGCCCCGATACGCAGTATTTT	CASSPVWEGPDTQYF
TRBV5-1	TRBJ1-6	NA	NA	TGCGCCAGCAGCCCCGATAGCTCCTATAATTCACCCCTCCACTTT	CASSPDSSYNSPLHF
TRBV28	TRBJ1-5	NA	NA	TGTGCCAGCGGAACAGGTTTTTTGCCCCAGCATTTT	CASGTGFLPQHF
TRBV6-6	TRBJ1-5	NA	once	TGTGCCAGCATAAGCTATAGCAATCAGCCCCAGCATTTT	CASISYSNQPQHF
TRBV5-1	TRBJ1-6	TRBD1	NA	TGCGCCAGCAGCTTTCGAGGGACAGGGGGTGGGTCACCCCTCCACTTT	CASSFRGTGGGSPLHF
TRBV7-2	TRBJ1-2	TRBD1	NA	TGTGCCAGCAGCCGAAATCTAGGGGGCACTAACTATGGCTACACCTTC	CASSRNLGGTNYGYTF
TRBV7-3	TRBJ2-7	TRBD1	NA	TGTGCCAGCAGTCAAGACAGGGGAAGGGTGTACGAGCAGTACTTC	CASSQDRGRVYEQYF
TRBV12-5	TRBJ2-3	TRBD2	NA	TGTGCTAGTGGTTTGTGGACCGGGACTAGCGGGGGGGTCACAGATACGCAGTATTTT	CASGLWTGTSGGVTDTQYF
TRBV10-2	TRBJ2-7	NA	NA	TGCGCCAGCAGTGAAACTATCGATTTCGAGCAGTACTTC	CASSETIDFEQYF
TRBV6-5	TRBJ1-2	TRBD1	NA	TGTGCCACCCAAAGGAACAGGGGGAACTATGGCTACACCTTC	CATQRNRGNYGYTF
TRBV6-4	TRBJ1-5	TRBD1	few	TGTGCCAGCGTTCGGCAGGGGGATCAGCCCCAGCATTTT	CASVRQGDQPQHF
TRBV5-4	TRBJ1-2	TRBD1	NA	TGTGCCAGCAGCTTCCCAGGGGGCTATGGCTACACCTTC	CASSFPGGYGYTF
TRBV4-1	TRBJ1-3	TRBD1	NA	TGCGCCAGCAGCCCGGACAGGGCCTCTGGAAACACCATATATTTT	CASSPDRASGNTIYF
TRBV5-4	TRBJ2-7	TRBD1	NA	TGTGCCAGCAGCTTGGGCCAGGGGGTAGACCACGAGCAGTACTTC	CASSLGQGVDHEQYF
TRBV6-5	TRBJ2-7	NA	NA	TGTGCCAGCAGCTTACTCGACGGGGGCGAGCAGTACTTC	CASSLLDGGEQYF
TRBV5-1	TRBJ2-1	NA	NA	TGCGCCAGCAGCTTGGGGGCAGGACTATCCGCACACAATGAGCAGTTCTTC	CASSLGAGLSAHNEQFF
TRBV5-1	TRBJ1-6	NA	NA	TGCGCCAGCAGCTTGGAGGGACTGAGTAATTCACCCCTCCACTTT	CASSLEGLSNSPLHF
TRBV5-1	TRBJ1-2	NA	NA	TGCGCCAGCAGCTTGGCCAGTGACAGGTTTAACTATGGCTACACCTTC	CASSLASDRFNYGYTF
TRBV5-1	TRBJ1-2	TRBD1	NA	TGCGCCAGCAGATCGACAGGGTCTGGTTTGGGCTATGGCTACACCTTC	CASRSTGSGLGYGYTF
TRBV18	TRBJ2-3	TRBD1	NA	TGTGCCAGCTCCCAGGGGGAACTTGATACGCAGTATTTT	CASSQGELDTQYF
TRBV28	TRBJ2-1	TRBD2	NA	TGTGCCAGCAGTTTTTCTAGCGGGAGTATTGAGCAGTTCTTC	CASSFSSGSIEQFF
TRBV29-1	TRBJ2-7	TRBD1	NA	TGCAGCGTTGTGGGGATCCGGGACAGAGCCTACGAGCAGTACTTC	CSVVGIRDRAYEQYF
TRBV4-1	TRBJ2-3	NA	NA	TGCGCCAGCAGCCAGGTCCGGGACTCTCCTTGGCGGTATTTT	CASSQVRDSPWRYF
TRBV7-8	TRBJ2-7	NA	NA	TGTGCCAGCAGCTTACGACCCCTAGGGGCTACCTACGAGCAGTACTTC	CASSLRPLGATYEQYF
TRBV6-5	TRBJ2-6	NA	NA	TGTGCCAGCAGTTACCCCACTAGCTCTGGGGCCAACGTCCTGACTTTC	CASSYPTSSGANVLTF
TRBV18	TRBJ2-2	NA	NA	TGTGCCAGCTCACCACCTACTAACACCGGGGAGCTGTTTTTT	CASSPPTNTGELFF
TRBV2	TRBJ2-7	TRBD2	NA	TGTGCCAGCAGTTCCGGACTAGCGGGAGGCAGATACGAGCAGTACTTC	CASSSGLAGGRYEQYF
TRBV2	TRBJ2-3	TRBD2	NA	TGTGCCAGCAGGGATAGCGGGAGGAGGGATACGCAGTATTTT	CASRDSGRRDTQYF
TRBV28	TRBJ2-3	TRBD2	NA	TGTGCCAGCAGTTCGCGGGGGAGCACAGATACGCAGTATTTT	CASSSRGSTDTQYF
TRBV7-3	TRBJ2-1	TRBD1	NA	TGTGCCAGCAGCTTACAGGGGGCGATGAACAATGAGCAGTTCTTC	CASSLQGAMNNEQFF
TRBV5-1	TRBJ2-5	NA	NA	TGCGCCAGCAGCTTTGGACAAACAGAGACCCAGTACTTC	CASSFGQTETQYF
TRBV19	TRBJ2-1	TRBD2	few	TGTGCCACCGAGGGAAGGGGGACTAGGGGGGGCAATGAGCAGTTCTTC	CATEGRGTRGGNEQFF
TRBV28	TRBJ2-5	TRBD2	NA	TGTGCCAGCAGTTGGGGACTAGCGAATCAAGAGACCCAGTACTTC	CASSWGLANQETQYF
TRBV6-6	TRBJ2-2	TRBD1	NA	TGTGCCAGCTCCGGACAGGTCAACACCGGGGAGCTGTTTTTT	CASSGQVNTGELFF
TRBV29-1	TRBJ1-4	NA	few	TGCAGCGCCGGGCGGGGTCAGTTAAATGAAAAACTGTTTTTT	CSAGRGQLNEKLFF
TRBV6-1	TRBJ2-6	NA	NA	TGTGCCACCTTTAGTAACCCTTCTGGGGCCAACGTCCTGACTTTC	CATFSNPSGANVLTF
TRBV5-5	TRBJ1-4	NA	few	TGTGCCAGCAGCGCAGGGGTTACTAATGAAAAACTGTTTTTT	CASSAGVTNEKLFF
TRBV6-6	TRBJ2-5	TRBD2	NA	TGTGCCAGCAGTTTCCCTTTAGCGGGGCAAGAGACCCAGTACTTC	CASSFPLAGQETQYF
TRBV29-1	TRBJ2-7	NA	NA	TGCAGCGTTGAAGAACGGAGGGGTTGTGAGCAGTACTTC	CSVEERRGCEQYF
TRBV27	TRBJ2-2	NA	NA	TGTGCCAGCAGCCTGACAAGGAACACCGGGGAGCTGTTTTTT	CASSLTRNTGELFF
TRBV5-1	TRBJ2-3	NA	NA	TGCGCCAGCAGCTTGGACTCGGTAGACACAGATACGCAGTATTTT	CASSLDSVDTDTQYF
TRBV6-1	TRBJ2-1	TRBD2	few	TGTGCCAGCATTAGTAACAGCGGGGGTTACAATGAGCAGTTCTTC	CASISNSGGYNEQFF
TRBV5-6	TRBJ2-1	NA	NA	TGTGCCAGCAGCGCGTGGTACAATGAGCAGTTCTTC	CASSAWYNEQFF
TRBV2	TRBJ1-2	TRBD1	NA	TGTGCCAGCAGTGAAGATCTGGGACAGGGGTTACAAGTCACCTTC	CASSEDLGQGLQVTF
TRBV5-6	TRBJ1-4	NA	NA	TGTGCCAGCAGCAGCCGACAGACAGGATTCTATGAAAAACTGTTTTTT	CASSSRQTGFYEKLFF
TRBV6-5	TRBJ2-3	NA	NA	TGTGCCAGCAGTTACGAGCCGCGGGCCCCAGATACGCAGTATTTT	CASSYEPRAPDTQYF